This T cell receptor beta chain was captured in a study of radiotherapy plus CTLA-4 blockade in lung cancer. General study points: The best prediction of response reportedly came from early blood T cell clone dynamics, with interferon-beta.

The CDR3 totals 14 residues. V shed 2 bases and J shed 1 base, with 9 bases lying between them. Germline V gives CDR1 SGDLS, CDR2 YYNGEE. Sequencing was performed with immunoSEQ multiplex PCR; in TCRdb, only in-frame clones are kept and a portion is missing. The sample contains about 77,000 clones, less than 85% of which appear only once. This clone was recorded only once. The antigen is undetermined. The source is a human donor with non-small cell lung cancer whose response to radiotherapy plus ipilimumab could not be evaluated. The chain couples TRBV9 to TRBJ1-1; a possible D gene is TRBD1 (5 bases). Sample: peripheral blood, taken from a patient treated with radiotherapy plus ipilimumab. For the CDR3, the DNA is TGTGCCAGCAGCGTCTCGGGGGGGAACACTGAAGCTTTCTTT. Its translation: CASSVSGGNTEAFF.